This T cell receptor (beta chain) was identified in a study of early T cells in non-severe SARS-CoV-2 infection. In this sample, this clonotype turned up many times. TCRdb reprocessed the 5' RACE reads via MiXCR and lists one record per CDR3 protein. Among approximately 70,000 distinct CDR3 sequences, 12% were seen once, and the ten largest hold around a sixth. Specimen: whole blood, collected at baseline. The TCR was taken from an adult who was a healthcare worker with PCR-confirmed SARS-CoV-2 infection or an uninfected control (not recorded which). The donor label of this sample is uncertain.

This CDR3 is CASSRDSNSLREQYF. DNA of the CDR3: TGTGCCAGCAGCAGAGACAGCAACAGCTTGAGGGAGCAGTACTTC. The V gene is TRBV5-6, the J gene TRBJ2-7, with D tentatively TRBD1 (5 bases). V shed 4 bases and J shed 7 bases, with 21 bases lying between them. This CDR3 spans 15 amino acids. Germline assignment: CDR1 SGHDT and CDR2 YYEEEE.